These 11 T cell receptor beta chains were sequenced from one sample in a study of control samples from healthy donors and cancer patients. Libraries were prepared by immunoSEQ multiplex PCR; TCRdb keeps only in-frame clonotypes and omits some of them. The sample holds more than 100,000 clones, over 75% seen once. Source material: blood. The receptor set was obtained from a man aged 18 to 30 in good health.

There are a few counts of this clone. CDR3 loop: CASSHDTSNQPQHF. CDR3 in DNA: TGCGCCAGCAGCCACGACACTAGCAATCAGCCCCAGCATTTT. The J gene is TRBJ1-5, the V gene TRBV4-1; D not certain. The CDR3 spans 14 residues. The germline CDR1 and CDR2 sequences are MGHRA and YSYEKL. Between the trimmed V and J ends, which lost 3 bases and 0 bases, there was a span of 6 bases.

The rearrangement joins TRBV5-5 to TRBJ2-1, with D tentatively TRBD2 (5 bases). Germline loops: CDR1 SGHKS, CDR2 YYEKEE (reference sequence). This CDR3 region has 14 residues. The germline V and J ends were trimmed by 3 bases and 3 bases, with 10 bases remaining between them. The CDR3, as DNA: TGTGCCAGCAGCTATTACGGGGTCTACAATGAGCAGTTCTTC. It codes for CASSYYGVYNEQFF.

V is TRBV7-9 and J is TRBJ2-7; D not resolved. The CDR3 extends over 12 amino acids. Germline V CDR1 and CDR2: SEHNR, FQNEAQ (reference sequence). Trimming took off 8 bases at V and 3 bases at J, with 11 bases between the two ends. In nucleotides, the CDR3 is TGTGCCAGCGGCCTGGTTGGCTACGAGCAGTACTTC. Translating it yields CASGLVGYEQYF.

J is TRBJ1-5 and V is TRBV5-8, with unresolved D. CDR3 length: 14 amino acids. V was cut by 4 bases and J by 0 bases, with 8 bases left in between. CDR1 is SGHTS and CDR2 is YDEGEE in the germline V gene. CDR3 residues: CASSTEASNQPQHF. CDR3 sequence (DNA): TGTGCCAGCAGCACCGAGGCTAGCAATCAGCCCCAGCATTTT. The whole variable domain, filled in from reference TRBV5-8 and TRBJ1-5, reads EAGVTQSPTHLIKTRGQQATLRCSPISGHTSVYWYQQALGLGLQFLLWYDEGEERNRGNFPPRFSGRQFPNYSSELNVNALELEDSALYLCASSTEASNQPQHFGDGTRLSIL.

This clone was seen a single time. The chain has TRBV7-3 and TRBJ2-3; the D gene is possibly TRBD2 (6 bases). Trimming removed 5 bases from V and 1 base from J, with 10 bases in between. The CDR3 runs to 14 residues. The germline gives CDR1 SGHTA, CDR2 FQGTGA. The CDR3 spells CASSVSGGTDTQYF. The CDR3 nucleotides are TGTGCCAGCAGCGTTAGCGGAGGCACAGATACGCAGTATTTT.

V gene TRBV2 combines with J gene TRBJ1-2; a possible D gene is TRBD1 (6 bases). This CDR3 comprises 14 residues. V lost 7 bases, J lost 8 bases, and 20 bases lay in between. CDR1 is SNHLY and CDR2 is FYNNEI in the germline V gene. CDR3 amino acids: CASNLDSRYSGYTF. The CDR3 nucleotides are TGTGCCAGCAATCTGGACAGTAGATATAGCGGCTACACCTTC.

The chain recombines TRBV19 with TRBJ1-1; D call uncertain. The germline CDR1 and CDR2 sequences are LNHDA and SQIVND (reference sequence). V was cut by 5 bases and J by 0 bases, with 7 bases left in between. The CDR3 is made up of 13 amino acids. For the CDR3, the DNA is TGTGCCAGTAGTGTGACCATGAACACTGAAGCTTTCTTT. It translates to CASSVTMNTEAFF. The full variable domain, rest sourced from reference TRBV19 and TRBJ1-1, is DGGITQSPKYLFRKEGQNVTLSCEQNLNHDAMYWYRQDPGQGLRLIYYSQIVNDFQKGDIAEGYSVSREKKESFPLTVTSAQKNPTAFYLCASSVTMNTEAFFGQGTRLTVV.

The table lists this clone with a few counts. The chain employs TRBV2 and TRBJ2-3; D gene ambiguous. V lost 9 bases to trimming and J lost 2 bases, with 12 bases between them. This CDR3 contains 13 residues. Per the germline V gene, CDR1 is SNHLY and CDR2 is FYNNEI. The DNA for the CDR3 is TGTGCCAGTTGCCGGTTTGACACAGATACGCAGTATTTT. Its translation: CASCRFDTDTQYF.

The chain links TRBV11-3 to TRBJ2-5; 8 positions agree with TRBD1. The junction had 10 bases not matched to a gene; V was cut back by 5 bases and J by 5 bases. CDR3 length: 15 residues. Germline assignment: CDR1 SGHNT and CDR2 YENEEA. The CDR3 bases are TGTGCCAGCAGCCCCTCGGACAGGGCGGCCGAGACCCAGTACTTC. This gives the protein CASSPSDRAAETQYF.

The CDR3, as DNA: TGTGCCAGCAGCGATAAAGATACGCAGTATTTT. It is translated as CASSDKDTQYF. The chain combines TRBV9 with TRBJ2-3; D is uncertain. From germline, CDR1 is SGDLS and CDR2 YYNGEE. V was cut by 3 bases and J by 5 bases, with 4 bases left in between. The CDR3 length is 11 residues.

The rearrangement uses TRBV27 and TRBJ2-5; no definite D call. The CDR3 has 12 residues. Deletions cut 7 bases from V and 5 bases from J, with 11 bases between. Per germline, CDR1 MNHEY and CDR2 SMNVEV (reference sequence). Here the CDR3 reads CASMSTGETQYF. The DNA of the CDR3 is TGTGCCAGCATGAGCACCGGGGAGACCCAGTACTTC.